Listed below are T cell receptor beta chains from one sample, sequenced in a study of T cells in localized non-small cell lung cancer. The table came from immunoSEQ multiplex PCR; TCRdb's copy has only in-frame clones and leaves some out. Of tens of thousands of clones in the sample, 78% were seen once. Source: peripheral blood, taken before any cancer treatment. The receptors shown here come from a male donor at least 60 years old with stage II squamous cell lung carcinoma. The CDR3 runs from the conserved cysteine through the conserved F or W. The D gene is left open where the match is weak. Size is omitted from some rows. Given values are once, few, many or a class for expanded clones.

j_gene | abundance | v_gene | d_gene | CDR3aa | CDR3nt
TRBJ2-1 | . | TRBV9 | . | CASSVGPTSSYNEQFF | TGTGCCAGCAGCGTAGGCCCGACTAGCTCCTACAATGAGCAGTTCTTC
TRBJ2-2 | . | TRBV2 | TRBD1 | CASCVTQGDRYGELFF | TGTGCCAGCTGTGTAACACAGGGGGATCGGTACGGGGAGCTGTTTTTT
TRBJ2-2 | . | TRBV4-2 | . | CASSQQGELVGELFF | TGTGCCAGCAGCCAACAGGGAGAGTTGGTAGGGGAGCTGTTTTTT
TRBJ2-3 | . | TRBV19 | . | CAQVFAGRGPDTQYF | TGTGCTCAAGTATTCGCTGGGCGGGGCCCAGATACGCAGTATTTT
TRBJ2-2 | . | TRBV7-2 | . | CASSLALPTGELFF | TGTGCCAGCAGCTTAGCGCTTCCCACCGGGGAGCTGTTTTTT
TRBJ1-6 | . | TRBV5-5 | . | CASSLDTAYNSPLHF | TGTGCCAGCAGCTTGGATACAGCCTATAATTCACCCCTCCACTTT
TRBJ1-5 | . | TRBV19 | TRBD1 | CASSTNQGAGQPQHF | TGTGCCAGTAGTACAAACCAGGGGGCCGGGCAGCCCCAGCATTTT
TRBJ2-3 | . | TRBV7-3 | TRBD1 | CASSLGQGIDTQYF | TGTGCCAGCAGCTTAGGACAGGGAATAGATACGCAGTATTTT
TRBJ1-6 | few | TRBV5-1 | TRBD1 | CASSAGTAETPLHF | TGCGCCAGCAGCGCCGGGACAGCAGAAACACCCCTCCACTTT
TRBJ2-3 | . | TRBV5-4 | . | CASRLDQYTQYF | TGTGCCAGCAGACTGGATCAATATACGCAGTATTTT
TRBJ2-7 | once | TRBV6-1 | . | CASSLNRGGEQYF | TGTGCCAGCAGCTTAAACAGGGGAGGCGAGCAGTACTTC
TRBJ2-7 | . | TRBV5-6 | TRBD1 | CASSLSPGQGGEQYF | TGTGCCAGCAGCTTGTCCCCGGGACAGGGAGGGGAGCAGTACTTC
TRBJ1-2 | . | TRBV6-6 | . | CASIQGPEGGYTF | TGTGCCAGCATACAGGGTCCGGAAGGCGGCTACACCTTC
TRBJ1-1 | . | TRBV9 | . | CASSVVESRSEAFF | TGTGCCAGCAGCGTAGTGGAGAGCCGGAGCGAAGCTTTCTTT
TRBJ2-7 | few | TRBV7-9 | . | CASSSSGTITYEQYF | TGTGCCAGCAGCTCCTCAGGGACGATAACCTACGAGCAGTACTTC
TRBJ2-7 | . | TRBV6-5 | . | CASSGRENSYEQYF | TGTGCCAGCTCTGGCAGGGAGAATTCCTACGAGCAGTACTTC
TRBJ2-3 | . | TRBV7-2 | . | CASSTRTDTQYF | TGTGCCAGCAGCACCCGCACAGATACGCAGTATTTT
TRBJ2-6 | few | TRBV30 | . | CAWSKPSGANVLTF | TGTGCCTGGAGCAAACCGTCTGGGGCCAACGTCCTGACTTTC
TRBJ2-2 | . | TRBV7-2 | . | CASSLVLGPGELFF | TGTGCCAGCAGCTTAGTCTTAGGCCCCGGGGAGCTGTTTTTT
TRBJ2-7 | . | TRBV6-1 | . | CASSETVYEQYF | TGTGCCAGCAGTGAAACGGTTTACGAGCAGTACTTC
TRBJ2-2 | . | TRBV5-4 | TRBD1 | CASSWGQNRGRDTGELFF | TGTGCCAGCAGCTGGGGACAAAACAGGGGGCGGGACACCGGGGAGCTGTTTTTT
TRBJ1-6 | . | TRBV29-1 | . | CSVERQGTLHF | TGCAGCGTTGAGCGTCAGGGAACCCTCCACTTT
TRBJ1-3 | . | TRBV7-9 | . | CASSPPRRLGNTIYF | TGTGCCAGCAGCCCGCCGCGGAGGCTCGGAAACACCATATATTTT
TRBJ2-5 | . | TRBV9 | TRBD1 | CASSPRSTGGETQYF | TGTGCCAGCAGCCCCCGGTCCACAGGGGGAGAGACCCAGTACTTC
TRBJ2-7 | . | TRBV4-1 | . | CASSQNLQGYSYEQYF | TGCGCCAGCAGCCAAAATTTACAGGGATACTCCTACGAGCAGTACTTC
TRBJ2-3 | . | TRBV7-9 | TRBD1 | CASRGQARSDTQYF | TGTGCCAGCAGGGGACAGGCGAGATCGGATACGCAGTATTTT
TRBJ1-2 | . | TRBV5-1 | TRBD1 | CASSAGTGGYGYTF | TGCGCCAGCAGCGCCGGGACAGGGGGCTATGGCTACACCTTC
TRBJ1-6 | few | TRBV7-2 | TRBD1 | CASSLGPGQGRSVLHF | TGTGCCAGCAGCTTAGGCCCGGGACAGGGGCGATCAGTTCTCCACTTT
TRBJ2-3 | . | TRBV11-2 | . | CASSLLGGGSDTQYF | TGTGCCAGCAGCTTATTAGGGGGGGGGTCAGATACGCAGTATTTT
TRBJ2-1 | few | TRBV9 | . | CASSVLDEQFF | TGTGCCAGCAGCGTTCTGGATGAGCAGTTCTTC
TRBJ1-6 | few | TRBV7-2 | TRBD1 | CASSRYDRGQDSPLHF | TGTGCCAGCAGCCGTTATGACAGGGGGCAAGATTCACCCCTCCACTTT
TRBJ1-5 | once | TRBV30 | . | CAWSVYASQPQHF | TGTGCCTGGAGTGTATACGCCAGTCAGCCCCAGCATTTT
TRBJ2-5 | . | TRBV5-1 | TRBD2 | CASSHPGGGQETQYF | TGCGCCAGCAGCCACCCTGGCGGGGGCCAAGAGACCCAGTACTTC